This T cell receptor beta chain was observed in a study of T cells in Graves' hyperthyroidism and ophthalmopathy. The definition of stable Graves' hyperthyroidism was no ophthalmopathy progression within 18 months. There are many counts of this clonotype. Amplification targeted TCR beta CDR3 regions from RNA transcripts. First-round RT-PCR targeting the TCR CDR3 was performed with the HTBI primer set. Via MiXCR, TCRdb re-called the multiplex PCR reads, giving one row per CDR3 protein. Seen here are 470,000 or so distinct CDR3 sequences, 20% observed once, and the top ten hold more than 20%. Between the trimmed V and J ends, which lost 2 bases and 6 bases, there was a span of 13 bases. Germline V gene sequence: CDR1 GTSNPN, CDR2 SVGIG (reference sequence). The CDR3 consists of 13 residues.

Specimen: blood. The receptor was isolated from a man younger than 35 with Graves' hyperthyroidism. The rearrangement uses TRBV30 and TRBJ1-1; tentative D call: TRBD1 (5 bases). Here the CDR3 reads CAWSTGGLAEAFF. The CDR3 DNA reads TGTGCCTGGAGTACGGGGGGGTTGGCTGAAGCTTTCTTT.